The 5 T cell receptor gamma chains below all came from one sample that was sequenced in a study of γδ T cells in repeated Plasmodium falciparum infection. Vgamma9/Vdelta2+ and Vdelta2-negative gammadelta T cells were flow-sorted from PBMC for bulk sequencing. TCRdb re-called clones from the multiplex PCR reads using CATT. The profile shows 25,000 to 35,000 gamma-chain clones, approximately 1.5% of them singletons. The sample taken for sequencing was gamma-delta T cells from blood. The receptors here all came from a pool of human donors (malaria-infected and uninfected, not separated).

Turning to this clone: A read error may explain this, as a much larger clone is one base away. The genes are TRGV2 and TRGJ1 or TRGJ2. No J gene was available from TCRdb, and it was assigned here by a germline match of the DNA. Germline CDR1 reads EGSNGY; CDR2 reads YDSYNSKV. CDR3 length: 12 residues. V lost 0 bases and J lost 12; bases outside the gene matches: 8. The CDR3 nucleotides are TGTGCCACCTGGGACGGGCCCAGGGTGAAACTCTTT. This translates into CATWDGPRVKLF.

The CDR3 spells CALWDLGLYKKLF. DNA for the CDR3: TGTGCCTTGTGGGACTTAGGTTTATATAAGAAACTCTTT. The J gene is TRGJ1 or TRGJ2, the V gene TRGV9. No J gene is reported in TCRdb; it was inferred here by comparing the DNA with germline. CDR3 size: 13 residues. Trimming at V came to 4 bases and at J to 7 bases, leaving 10 bases not matched to a gene. In germline, CDR1 is GITISATS, CDR2 ISYDGTV (reference sequence).

As regards this clone: A far larger clone is a single base away, which makes a read error likely. At the DNA level, this CDR3 is encoded by other sequences in the same sample as well. The gene calls are TRGV9 and TRGJP. TCRdb leaves out the J gene; it was filled in here by matching the DNA to germline. Germline assignment: CDR1 GITISATS and CDR2 ISYDGTV (reference sequence). J gave up 7 bases and V 2 bases, and 8 bases lay outside the gene matches. The CDR3 loop spans 17 amino acids. Here the CDR3 DNA reads TGTGCCTTGTGGGAGGAGATACAGGAGTTGGGCAAAAAAATCAAGGTATTT. This codes for CALWEEIQELGKKIKVF.

Concerning this clone itself: The likely explanation is a read error, given a far larger clone one base away. Other DNA sequences in the same sample also yield this CDR3. The V gene reported is TRGV9; the J gene is uncalled. This CDR3 contains 13 residues. Germline CDR1 is GITISATS and CDR2 is ISYDGTV (reference sequence). CDR3 DNA sequence: TGTGCCTTGTGGGAGGACTCATATTATAAGAAGCTCTTT. Protein: CALWEDSYYKKLF.

This clone was seen ten or more times. The chain employs TRGV4 and TRGJ1 or TRGJ2. Germline V lookup: CDR1 EGSTGY, CDR2 YDSYTSSV. This CDR3 comprises 13 residues. J gave up 6 bases and V 1 base, and 6 bases lay outside the gene matches. The CDR3 DNA reads TGTGCCACCTGGGATGGACCGGTTTATAAGAAACTCTTT. It specifies CATWDGPVYKKLF.